The 29 T cell receptor beta chains in this list originate from one sample, sequenced in a study of neurological immune-mediated disorders. TCRdb passed the 5' RACE reads through MiXCR, listing each CDR3 protein once. The repertoire includes about 33,000 distinct CDR3 sequences, approximately 1.6% of them detected once, and about 9% sits in the top ten. Sequenced input: PBMCs. The receptors derive from a young woman with multiple sclerosis.

The table lists this clonotype with many counts. The genes are TRBV29-1 and TRBJ2-1; 11 nucleotides line up with TRBD1. Germline CDR1 reads SQVTM; CDR2 reads ANQGSEA. This CDR3 spans 13 amino acids. V gave up 7 bases and J gave up 6 bases; unmatched junction bases: 5. As DNA, the CDR3 is TGCAGCGCCCGGACAGGGGGCTTCAATGAGCAGTTCTTC. Encoded protein: CSARTGGFNEQFF.

At least ten counts were recorded for this clonotype. The chain employs TRBV18 and TRBJ1-1; maybe TRBD1 (6 bases). The germline CDR1 and CDR2 sequences are KGHSH and LQKENI. CDR3 size: 15 residues. Trimming cost V 6 bases and J 3 bases, with 17 bases left between them. CDR3 bases: TGTGCCAGCTCGGATTATATGACAGGAGACACTGAAGCTTTCTTT. Translated: CASSDYMTGDTEAFF.

This clonotype was counted ten times or more. The chain joins TRBV5-6 to TRBJ2-1, with TRBD2 matching over 9 bases. Germline assignment: CDR1 SGHDT and CDR2 YYEEEE. The CDR3 has 15 amino acids. Trimming at V came to 0 bases and at J to 2 bases, leaving 0 bases not matched to a gene. Here the CDR3 reads CASSLGGGAYNEQFF. The CDR3 DNA reads as TGTGCCAGCAGCTTGGGCGGGGGGGCCTACAATGAGCAGTTCTTC.

This clonotype has ten or more counts. The chain recombines TRBV7-2 with TRBJ2-3; D not certain. With 6 bases removed from V and 2 bases from J, the gap between germline ends came to 6 bases. The CDR3 extends over 12 amino acids. Looked up from germline, CDR1 is SGHTA and CDR2 is FQGNSA. CDR3 in amino acids: CASSYNTDTQYF. For the CDR3, the DNA is TGTGCCAGCAGTTACAACACAGATACGCAGTATTTT.

At least ten counts were recorded for this clonotype. This sequence joins TRBV10-3 and TRBJ2-2; perhaps TRBD2 as D (5 bases). CDR3 length: 14 residues. CDR1 and CDR2 from the germline V gene are ENHRY and SYGVKD. The ends were cut back, 3 bases at V and 8 bases at J, with 13 bases in the middle. The CDR3 region is CAISESGVGGELFF. The CDR3 DNA follows: TGTGCCATCAGTGAATCCGGGGTCGGTGGGGAGCTGTTTTTT.

The sample holds many counts of this clonotype. The chain is built from TRBV12-3 or TRBV12-4 and TRBJ1-5, with D possibly being TRBD1 (5 bases). The CDR3 covers 14 residues. Trimming cost V 4 bases and J 7 bases, with 14 bases left between them. The DNA of the CDR3 is TGTGCCAGCAGTTACGGGGGGTACAACCAGCCCCAGCATTTT. Its protein is CASSYGGYNQPQHF.

This clonotype was recorded at least ten times. The gene calls are TRBV6-5 and TRBJ1-6; D is unclear. The CDR3 has 14 amino acids. Trimming removed 2 bases at V and 3 bases at J, with 5 bases between. The germline V gene encodes CDR1 MNHEY and CDR2 SVGAGI. The CDR3 bases are TGTGCCAGCAGTTACGTGGGCTATAATTCACCCCTCCACTTT. It translates to CASSYVGYNSPLHF.

This clonotype was observed many times. The chain is built from TRBV20-1 and TRBJ2-2, with D perhaps matching TRBD2 (5 bases). Germline CDR1 is DFQATT and CDR2 is SNEGSKA (reference sequence). CDR3 length: 16 residues. V was trimmed by 0 bases and J by 7 bases, leaving 18 bases between them. This chain's CDR3 is CSARDWERESGGELFF. The CDR3 DNA sequence: TGCAGTGCTAGAGATTGGGAGCGAGAAAGCGGCGGGGAGCTGTTTTTT.

This clonotype was observed at least ten times. The gene calls are TRBV7-3 and TRBJ2-3; 12 bases agree with TRBD2. Germline V gene sequence: CDR1 SGHTA, CDR2 FQGTGA. CDR3 size: 16 residues. V was pared by 2 bases and J by 9 bases, with 9 bases of the junction left unmatched. The chain's CDR3 is CASSLSLAGGQGTQYF. CDR3 nucleotides: TGTGCCAGCAGCTTATCGCTAGCGGGGGGGCAAGGAACGCAGTATTTT. Based on the CDR3 plus reference TRBV7-3 and TRBJ2-3, the full variable domain is GAGVSQTPSNKVTEKGKYVELRCDPISGHTALYWYRQSLGQGPEFLIYFQGTGAADDSGLPNDRFFAVRPEGSVSTLKIQRTERGDSAVYLCASSLSLAGGQGTQYFGPGTRLTVL.

This clonotype occurred many times. This sequence joins TRBV7-8 and TRBJ2-6; D is perhaps TRBD2 (5 bases). The V end was cut by 5 bases, the J end by 0 bases, with 17 bases between. The CDR3 sequence is 18 residues long. Germline lookup yields CDR1 SGHVS and CDR2 FQNEAQ. CDR3 amino acids: CASSPTHPTSSGANVLTF. In DNA form, the CDR3 reads TGTGCCAGCAGCCCGACCCACCCCACTAGCTCTGGGGCCAACGTCCTGACTTTC.

In this sample, this clonotype turned up many times. V gene TRBV20-1 combines with J gene TRBJ1-1, with D perhaps matching TRBD1 (6 bases). The germline V gene encodes CDR1 DFQATT and CDR2 SNEGSKA (reference sequence). The CDR3 is 14 residues long. Trimming removed 1 base from V and 5 bases from J, with 14 bases in between. The CDR3 nucleotides read TGCAGTGCTAGAGCGGGGGCGGGTGGAACTGAAGCTTTCTTT. Amino acids: CSARAGAGGTEAFF.

This clonotype is medium-sized by share. V and J are TRBV7-2 and TRBJ1-2; TRBD1 might be the D (5 bases). The germline CDR1 and CDR2 sequences are SGHTA and FQGNSA. Trimming took off 4 bases at V and 1 base at J, with 13 bases between the two ends. The CDR3 runs 15 residues. The CDR3 region has the DNA TGTGCCAGCAGCTCCCCGCGAGGGGTTAACTATGGCTACACCTTC. This gives the protein CASSSPRGVNYGYTF.

The sample holds many counts of this clonotype. The chain links TRBV29-1 to TRBJ2-3; 8 bases are shared with TRBD2. The germline V gene encodes CDR1 SQVTM and CDR2 ANQGSEA. The CDR3 runs to 15 residues. With V trimmed by 7 bases and J by 0 bases, 9 bases remained unmatched. The CDR3 coding sequence is TGCAGCGCCGCGCTCCAGCGGGGGAGCACAGATACGCAGTATTTT. Translating it yields CSAALQRGSTDTQYF.

Many counts were recorded for this clonotype. This sequence joins TRBV18 and TRBJ1-1, with 10 nucleotides matching TRBD1. The CDR3 covers 15 residues. CDR1 KGHSH and CDR2 LQKENI come from the germline V gene. The J segment lost 1 base and the V segment lost 5 bases, leaving 4 bases of the junction unmatched. Here the CDR3 DNA reads TGTGCCAGCTCAGACGGGACAGGGGAGAACACTGAAGCTTTCTTT. Translation: CASSDGTGENTEAFF.

This clonotype came up many times. The CDR3 DNA sequence: TGCGCCAGCAGCCAAGCGCGGACTACGAGAGATACGCAGTATTTT. This encodes CASSQARTTRDTQYF. The chain carries TRBV4-1 and TRBJ2-3, with a tentative D call TRBD2 (6 bases). The V gene lost 1 base and the J gene lost 5 bases, with 13 bases spanning the gap. The CDR3 has 15 amino acids. Germline V lookup: CDR1 MGHRA, CDR2 YSYEKL.

There are many counts of this clonotype. The chain combines TRBV5-1 with TRBJ1-1; perhaps TRBD1 as D (6 bases). Germline CDR1 is SGHRS and CDR2 is YFSETQ. The CDR3 loop spans 14 amino acids. Trimming removed 1 base from V and 1 base from J, with 8 bases in between. CDR3 nucleotide sequence: TGCGCCAGCAGCTTGACAGGGAAGAACACTGAAGCTTTCTTT. Translating gives CASSLTGKNTEAFF. Full variable domain (rest looked up from reference TRBV5-1 and TRBJ1-1): KAGVTQTPRYLIKTRGQQVTLSCSPISGHRSVSWYQQTPGQGLQFLFEYFSETQRNKGNFPGRFSGRQFSNSRSEMNVSTLELGDSALYLCASSLTGKNTEAFFGQGTRLTVV.

This clonotype was observed many times. The chain couples TRBV7-9 to TRBJ1-1; D not certain. The germline gives CDR1 SEHNR, CDR2 FQNEAQ (reference sequence). Trimming left V 4 bases short and J 11 bases short, with 14 bases between. The CDR3 sequence is 12 residues long. The CDR3 loop is CASSSQRQPAFF. CDR3 bases: TGTGCCAGCAGCTCGCAGCGCCAACCGGCTTTCTTT.

This clonotype was counted at least ten times. This chain links TRBV11-2 with TRBJ1-5; D not resolved. The V end lost 0 bases, the J end lost 9 bases, and 12 bases lay between the germline ends. Germline-derived CDR1 and CDR2 are SGHAT and FQNNGV. This CDR3 is 14 amino acids long. DNA for the CDR3: TGTGCCAGCAGCTTAGAGGCCAGGCCAGCGCCCCAGCATTTT. As protein: CASSLEARPAPQHF.

In its sample, this clonotype was seen many times. The gene calls are TRBV20-1 and TRBJ1-1, with D perhaps TRBD1 (5 bases). V dropped 7 bases and J dropped 0 bases, with 12 bases sitting between them. This CDR3 has 13 amino acids. The germline CDR1 and CDR2 sequences are DFQATT and SNEGSKA (reference sequence). CDR3 sequence reads: CSGRAYLNTEAFF. DNA for the CDR3: TGCAGTGGCAGGGCATACCTGAACACTGAAGCTTTCTTT.

This clonotype was seen at least ten times. J is TRBJ2-7 and V is TRBV11-2, with TRBD2 as a possible D gene (5 bases). The V gene lost 5 bases and the J gene lost 0 bases, with 14 bases spanning the gap. Germline CDR1 and CDR2: SGHAT and FQNNGV. This CDR3 has 15 residues. The CDR3 DNA reads as TGTGCCAGCAGCGTCAGTCTAGCAGCCTCCTACGAGCAGTACTTC. Protein: CASSVSLAASYEQYF.

Ten or more counts support this clonotype. The J gene is TRBJ2-6, the V gene TRBV5-1; maybe TRBD2 (5 bases). Germline values: CDR1 SGHRS, CDR2 YFSETQ. The V and J ends lost 5 bases and 0 bases respectively, with 9 bases between them. The CDR3 contains 15 residues. The CDR3 here is CASRREFSGANVLTF. Written as DNA, the CDR3 is TGCGCCAGCAGGAGGGAATTCTCTGGGGCCAACGTCCTGACTTTC.

This clonotype has a count of ten or more. The chain is built from TRBV10-3 and TRBJ2-3, with D perhaps matching TRBD1 or TRBD2 (5 bases each). From germline, CDR1 is ENHRY and CDR2 SYGVKD. CDR3 length: 16 residues. V lost 6 bases and J 2 bases, leaving 18 bases between the germline ends. CDR3 loop: CAISSRDGESTDTQYF. In nucleotides, the CDR3 is TGTGCCATCAGCTCCCGGGACGGAGAATCCACAGATACGCAGTATTTT.

This clonotype was seen at least ten times. The V call is TRBV5-8, the J call TRBJ2-6; 9 bases line up with TRBD1. The CDR3 consists of 19 residues. V shed 4 bases and J 4 bases; nucleotides not matched to a gene: 15. The germline CDR1 and CDR2 sequences are SGHTS and YDEGEE. The CDR3 sequence is CASSRKRGQGSAGANVLTF. The CDR3 nucleotides are TGTGCCAGCAGCCGAAAAAGGGGACAGGGTTCGGCCGGGGCCAACGTCCTGACTTTC.

This clonotype was counted many times. V usage is TRBV7-2 and J usage is TRBJ2-2; D is possibly TRBD1 or TRBD2 (5 bases each). Germline V gives CDR1 SGHTA, CDR2 FQGNSA. The CDR3 loop spans 15 amino acids. With 4 bases removed from V and 8 bases from J, the gap between germline ends came to 17 bases. In DNA, the CDR3 is TGTGCCAGCAGCTCCCGGGCAGGGCCGGGGGGGGAGCTGTTTTTT. This translates into CASSSRAGPGGELFF.

This clonotype was observed at least ten times. The chain is built from TRBV24-1 and TRBJ2-5; 8 bases agree with TRBD2. The CDR3 spans 16 residues. V was clipped by 6 bases and J by 6 bases; unmatched bases: 14. The V gene's germline CDR1 is KGHDR and CDR2 SFDVKD. In nucleotides, the CDR3 is TGTGCCACCAGTTCCCCCGGTCGGGGGGGCATTCAGACCCAGTACTTC. This translates into CATSSPGRGGIQTQYF.

Ten or more counts support this clonotype. J is TRBJ2-3 and V is TRBV5-1; D is possibly TRBD1 (5 bases). From germline, CDR1 is SGHRS and CDR2 YFSETQ. Trimming shortened V by 0 bases and J by 0 bases, and 5 bases separated the two germline ends. The CDR3 spans 14 residues. In DNA, the CDR3 is TGCGCCAGCAGCTTGGCAGGGAGCACAGATACGCAGTATTTT. Translating it yields CASSLAGSTDTQYF.

Many counts were recorded for this clonotype. The chain links TRBV20-1 to TRBJ2-7; the D gene could be TRBD1 or TRBD2 (6 bases each). Germline CDR1 is DFQATT and CDR2 is SNEGSKA (reference sequence). Trimming left V 3 bases short and J 2 bases short, with 11 bases between. The CDR3 has 13 residues. CDR3 residues: CSARGGTTYEQYF. The DNA of the CDR3 is TGCAGTGCTAGGGGCGGGACAACCTACGAGCAGTACTTC.

This clonotype has a count of ten or more. The V call is TRBV5-1, the J call TRBJ1-1, with TRBD1 identical over 8 bases. CDR3 length: 13 residues. V lost 6 bases, J lost 1 base, and 2 bases stayed unmatched. The germline V gene has CDR1 SGHRS and CDR2 YFSETQ. The CDR3 loop reads CASTDRANTEAFF. CDR3 coding DNA: TGCGCCAGCACGGACAGGGCGAACACTGAAGCTTTCTTT.

This clonotype has at least ten counts. The V gene is TRBV20-1, the J gene TRBJ1-6, with 8 bases fitting TRBD1. V lost 4 bases and J lost 12; bases outside the gene matches: 14. The CDR3 consists of 15 residues. The germline gives CDR1 DFQATT, CDR2 SNEGSKA (reference sequence). The CDR3 reads CSATGEGTGGVPLHF. The CDR3 DNA sequence: TGCAGTGCTACAGGTGAAGGAACAGGGGGGGTACCCCTCCACTTT.